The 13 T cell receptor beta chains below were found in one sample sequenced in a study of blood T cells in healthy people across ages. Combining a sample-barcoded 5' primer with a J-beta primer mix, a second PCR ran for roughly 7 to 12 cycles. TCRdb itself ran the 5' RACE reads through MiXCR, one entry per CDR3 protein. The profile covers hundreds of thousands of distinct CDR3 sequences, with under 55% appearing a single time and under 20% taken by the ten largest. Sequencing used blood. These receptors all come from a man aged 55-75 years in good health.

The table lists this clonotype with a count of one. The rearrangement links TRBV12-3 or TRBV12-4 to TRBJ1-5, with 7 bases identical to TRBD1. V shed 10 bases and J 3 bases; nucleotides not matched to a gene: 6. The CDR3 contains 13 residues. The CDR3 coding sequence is TGTGCCATCTCAGGGGGAATCAATCAGCCCCAGCATTTT. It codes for CAISGGINQPQHF.

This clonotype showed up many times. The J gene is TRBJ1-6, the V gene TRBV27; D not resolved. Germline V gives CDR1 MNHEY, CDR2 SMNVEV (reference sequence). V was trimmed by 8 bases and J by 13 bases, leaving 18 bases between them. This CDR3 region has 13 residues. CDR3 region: CASSQRQGAPLHF. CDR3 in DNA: TGTGCCAGCTCTCAGAGGCAAGGAGCCCCCCTCCACTTT.

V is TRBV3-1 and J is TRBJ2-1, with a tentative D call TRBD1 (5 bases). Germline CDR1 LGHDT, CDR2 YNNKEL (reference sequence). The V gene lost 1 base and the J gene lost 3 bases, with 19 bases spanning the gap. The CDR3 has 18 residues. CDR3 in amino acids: CASSQVFMGQKSYNEQFF. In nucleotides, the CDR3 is TGTGCCAGCAGCCAAGTTTTCATGGGGCAGAAAAGCTACAATGAGCAGTTCTTC.

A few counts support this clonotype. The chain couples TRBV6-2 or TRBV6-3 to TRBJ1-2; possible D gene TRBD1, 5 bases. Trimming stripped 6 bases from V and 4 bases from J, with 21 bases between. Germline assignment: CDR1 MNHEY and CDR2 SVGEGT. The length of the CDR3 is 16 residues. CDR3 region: CASSNVGVGPFYGYTF. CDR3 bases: TGTGCCAGCAGCAACGTTGGGGTGGGACCCTTCTATGGCTACACCTTC.

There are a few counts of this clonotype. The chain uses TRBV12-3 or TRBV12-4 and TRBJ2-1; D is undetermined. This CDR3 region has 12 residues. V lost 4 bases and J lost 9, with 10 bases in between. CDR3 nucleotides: TGTGCCAGCAGTTCCGATTCGGGTGAGCAGTTCTTC. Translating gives CASSSDSGEQFF.

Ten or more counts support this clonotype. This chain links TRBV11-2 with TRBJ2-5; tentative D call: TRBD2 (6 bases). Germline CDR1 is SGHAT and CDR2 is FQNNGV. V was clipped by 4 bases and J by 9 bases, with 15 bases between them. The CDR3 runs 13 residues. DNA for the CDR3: TGTGCCAGCAGCTCCAGGGACGGCGGGGCCCAGTACTTC. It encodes CASSSRDGGAQYF.

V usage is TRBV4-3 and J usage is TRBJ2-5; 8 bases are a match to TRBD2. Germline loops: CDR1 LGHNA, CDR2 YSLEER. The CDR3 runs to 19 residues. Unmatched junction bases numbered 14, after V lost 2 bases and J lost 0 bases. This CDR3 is CASSQQPGLGERYQETQYF. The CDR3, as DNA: TGCGCCAGCAGCCAACAACCGGGACTAGGGGAGAGGTACCAAGAGACCCAGTACTTC.

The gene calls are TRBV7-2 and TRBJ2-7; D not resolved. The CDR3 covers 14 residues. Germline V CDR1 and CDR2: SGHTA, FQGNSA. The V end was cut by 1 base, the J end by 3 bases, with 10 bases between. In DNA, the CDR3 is TGTGCCAGCAGCTTAGAACCAGAGCTCTACGAGCAGTACTTC. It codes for CASSLEPELYEQYF.

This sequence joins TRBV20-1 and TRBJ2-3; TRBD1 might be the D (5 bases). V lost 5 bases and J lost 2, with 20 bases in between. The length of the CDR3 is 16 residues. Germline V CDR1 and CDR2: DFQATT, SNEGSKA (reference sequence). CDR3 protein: CSASSRTQGFTDTQYF. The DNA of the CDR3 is TGCAGTGCTTCCTCACGCACGCAGGGATTCACAGATACGCAGTATTTT.

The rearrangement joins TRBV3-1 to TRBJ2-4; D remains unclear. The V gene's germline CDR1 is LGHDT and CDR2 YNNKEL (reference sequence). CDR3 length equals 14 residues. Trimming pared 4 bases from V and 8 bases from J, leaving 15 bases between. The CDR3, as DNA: TGTGCCAGCAGCCTAGATTGGGGTAACGACATTCAGTACTTC. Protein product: CASSLDWGNDIQYF.

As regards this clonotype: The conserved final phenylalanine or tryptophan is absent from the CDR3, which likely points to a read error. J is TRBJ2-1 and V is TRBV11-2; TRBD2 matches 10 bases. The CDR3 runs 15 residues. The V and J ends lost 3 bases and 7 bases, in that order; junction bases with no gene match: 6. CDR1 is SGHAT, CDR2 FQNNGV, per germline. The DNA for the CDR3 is TGTGCCAGCAGCTTTAGCGGGGGGCCAGGGAATGAGCAGTTCTTA. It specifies CASSFSGGPGNEQFL.

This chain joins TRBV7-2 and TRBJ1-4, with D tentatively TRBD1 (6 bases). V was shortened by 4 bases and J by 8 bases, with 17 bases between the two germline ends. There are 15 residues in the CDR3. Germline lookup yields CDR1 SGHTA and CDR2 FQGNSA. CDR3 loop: CASSSSPGVGEKLFF. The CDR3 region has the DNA TGTGCCAGCAGCTCTTCTCCAGGGGTAGGGGAAAAACTGTTTTTT.

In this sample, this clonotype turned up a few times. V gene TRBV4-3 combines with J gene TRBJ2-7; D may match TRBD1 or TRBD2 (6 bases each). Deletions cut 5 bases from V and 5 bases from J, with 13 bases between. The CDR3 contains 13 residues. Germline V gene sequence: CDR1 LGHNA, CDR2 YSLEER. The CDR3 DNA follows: TGCGCCAGCAGCGCCCGGAGGGGGGACGAGCAGTACTTC. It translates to CASSARRGDEQYF.